This record looks at one T cell receptor beta chain sequence and its context. The target antigen is unknown. Germline V gives CDR1 LGHNA, CDR2 YSLEER. The germline V and J ends were trimmed by 3 bases and 8 bases, with 17 bases remaining between them. The CDR3 has 15 residues. These data belong to a study of cytomegalovirus exposure and HLA in healthy donors. Regarding the study as a whole: In vitro assays verified that three CMV-associated chains recognized CMV antigens specifically. The study labeled roughly 160 TCR beta chains cytomegalovirus-associated.

Measured with immunoSEQ multiplex PCR; TCRdb has only the in-frame clones, and not every one. The data contain 300,000 to 350,000 clones, around 90% of them singletons. Sequences were obtained from PBMCs. The chain couples TRBV4-3 to TRBJ1-3; weak D call: TRBD1 (6 bases). The clonotype comes from a man aged 25 to 40 in good health and CMV-seronegative. CDR3 in amino acids: CASSQGRQVMDTIYF. DNA of the CDR3: TGCGCCAGCAGCCAGGGCCGACAGGTGATGGACACCATATATTTT.